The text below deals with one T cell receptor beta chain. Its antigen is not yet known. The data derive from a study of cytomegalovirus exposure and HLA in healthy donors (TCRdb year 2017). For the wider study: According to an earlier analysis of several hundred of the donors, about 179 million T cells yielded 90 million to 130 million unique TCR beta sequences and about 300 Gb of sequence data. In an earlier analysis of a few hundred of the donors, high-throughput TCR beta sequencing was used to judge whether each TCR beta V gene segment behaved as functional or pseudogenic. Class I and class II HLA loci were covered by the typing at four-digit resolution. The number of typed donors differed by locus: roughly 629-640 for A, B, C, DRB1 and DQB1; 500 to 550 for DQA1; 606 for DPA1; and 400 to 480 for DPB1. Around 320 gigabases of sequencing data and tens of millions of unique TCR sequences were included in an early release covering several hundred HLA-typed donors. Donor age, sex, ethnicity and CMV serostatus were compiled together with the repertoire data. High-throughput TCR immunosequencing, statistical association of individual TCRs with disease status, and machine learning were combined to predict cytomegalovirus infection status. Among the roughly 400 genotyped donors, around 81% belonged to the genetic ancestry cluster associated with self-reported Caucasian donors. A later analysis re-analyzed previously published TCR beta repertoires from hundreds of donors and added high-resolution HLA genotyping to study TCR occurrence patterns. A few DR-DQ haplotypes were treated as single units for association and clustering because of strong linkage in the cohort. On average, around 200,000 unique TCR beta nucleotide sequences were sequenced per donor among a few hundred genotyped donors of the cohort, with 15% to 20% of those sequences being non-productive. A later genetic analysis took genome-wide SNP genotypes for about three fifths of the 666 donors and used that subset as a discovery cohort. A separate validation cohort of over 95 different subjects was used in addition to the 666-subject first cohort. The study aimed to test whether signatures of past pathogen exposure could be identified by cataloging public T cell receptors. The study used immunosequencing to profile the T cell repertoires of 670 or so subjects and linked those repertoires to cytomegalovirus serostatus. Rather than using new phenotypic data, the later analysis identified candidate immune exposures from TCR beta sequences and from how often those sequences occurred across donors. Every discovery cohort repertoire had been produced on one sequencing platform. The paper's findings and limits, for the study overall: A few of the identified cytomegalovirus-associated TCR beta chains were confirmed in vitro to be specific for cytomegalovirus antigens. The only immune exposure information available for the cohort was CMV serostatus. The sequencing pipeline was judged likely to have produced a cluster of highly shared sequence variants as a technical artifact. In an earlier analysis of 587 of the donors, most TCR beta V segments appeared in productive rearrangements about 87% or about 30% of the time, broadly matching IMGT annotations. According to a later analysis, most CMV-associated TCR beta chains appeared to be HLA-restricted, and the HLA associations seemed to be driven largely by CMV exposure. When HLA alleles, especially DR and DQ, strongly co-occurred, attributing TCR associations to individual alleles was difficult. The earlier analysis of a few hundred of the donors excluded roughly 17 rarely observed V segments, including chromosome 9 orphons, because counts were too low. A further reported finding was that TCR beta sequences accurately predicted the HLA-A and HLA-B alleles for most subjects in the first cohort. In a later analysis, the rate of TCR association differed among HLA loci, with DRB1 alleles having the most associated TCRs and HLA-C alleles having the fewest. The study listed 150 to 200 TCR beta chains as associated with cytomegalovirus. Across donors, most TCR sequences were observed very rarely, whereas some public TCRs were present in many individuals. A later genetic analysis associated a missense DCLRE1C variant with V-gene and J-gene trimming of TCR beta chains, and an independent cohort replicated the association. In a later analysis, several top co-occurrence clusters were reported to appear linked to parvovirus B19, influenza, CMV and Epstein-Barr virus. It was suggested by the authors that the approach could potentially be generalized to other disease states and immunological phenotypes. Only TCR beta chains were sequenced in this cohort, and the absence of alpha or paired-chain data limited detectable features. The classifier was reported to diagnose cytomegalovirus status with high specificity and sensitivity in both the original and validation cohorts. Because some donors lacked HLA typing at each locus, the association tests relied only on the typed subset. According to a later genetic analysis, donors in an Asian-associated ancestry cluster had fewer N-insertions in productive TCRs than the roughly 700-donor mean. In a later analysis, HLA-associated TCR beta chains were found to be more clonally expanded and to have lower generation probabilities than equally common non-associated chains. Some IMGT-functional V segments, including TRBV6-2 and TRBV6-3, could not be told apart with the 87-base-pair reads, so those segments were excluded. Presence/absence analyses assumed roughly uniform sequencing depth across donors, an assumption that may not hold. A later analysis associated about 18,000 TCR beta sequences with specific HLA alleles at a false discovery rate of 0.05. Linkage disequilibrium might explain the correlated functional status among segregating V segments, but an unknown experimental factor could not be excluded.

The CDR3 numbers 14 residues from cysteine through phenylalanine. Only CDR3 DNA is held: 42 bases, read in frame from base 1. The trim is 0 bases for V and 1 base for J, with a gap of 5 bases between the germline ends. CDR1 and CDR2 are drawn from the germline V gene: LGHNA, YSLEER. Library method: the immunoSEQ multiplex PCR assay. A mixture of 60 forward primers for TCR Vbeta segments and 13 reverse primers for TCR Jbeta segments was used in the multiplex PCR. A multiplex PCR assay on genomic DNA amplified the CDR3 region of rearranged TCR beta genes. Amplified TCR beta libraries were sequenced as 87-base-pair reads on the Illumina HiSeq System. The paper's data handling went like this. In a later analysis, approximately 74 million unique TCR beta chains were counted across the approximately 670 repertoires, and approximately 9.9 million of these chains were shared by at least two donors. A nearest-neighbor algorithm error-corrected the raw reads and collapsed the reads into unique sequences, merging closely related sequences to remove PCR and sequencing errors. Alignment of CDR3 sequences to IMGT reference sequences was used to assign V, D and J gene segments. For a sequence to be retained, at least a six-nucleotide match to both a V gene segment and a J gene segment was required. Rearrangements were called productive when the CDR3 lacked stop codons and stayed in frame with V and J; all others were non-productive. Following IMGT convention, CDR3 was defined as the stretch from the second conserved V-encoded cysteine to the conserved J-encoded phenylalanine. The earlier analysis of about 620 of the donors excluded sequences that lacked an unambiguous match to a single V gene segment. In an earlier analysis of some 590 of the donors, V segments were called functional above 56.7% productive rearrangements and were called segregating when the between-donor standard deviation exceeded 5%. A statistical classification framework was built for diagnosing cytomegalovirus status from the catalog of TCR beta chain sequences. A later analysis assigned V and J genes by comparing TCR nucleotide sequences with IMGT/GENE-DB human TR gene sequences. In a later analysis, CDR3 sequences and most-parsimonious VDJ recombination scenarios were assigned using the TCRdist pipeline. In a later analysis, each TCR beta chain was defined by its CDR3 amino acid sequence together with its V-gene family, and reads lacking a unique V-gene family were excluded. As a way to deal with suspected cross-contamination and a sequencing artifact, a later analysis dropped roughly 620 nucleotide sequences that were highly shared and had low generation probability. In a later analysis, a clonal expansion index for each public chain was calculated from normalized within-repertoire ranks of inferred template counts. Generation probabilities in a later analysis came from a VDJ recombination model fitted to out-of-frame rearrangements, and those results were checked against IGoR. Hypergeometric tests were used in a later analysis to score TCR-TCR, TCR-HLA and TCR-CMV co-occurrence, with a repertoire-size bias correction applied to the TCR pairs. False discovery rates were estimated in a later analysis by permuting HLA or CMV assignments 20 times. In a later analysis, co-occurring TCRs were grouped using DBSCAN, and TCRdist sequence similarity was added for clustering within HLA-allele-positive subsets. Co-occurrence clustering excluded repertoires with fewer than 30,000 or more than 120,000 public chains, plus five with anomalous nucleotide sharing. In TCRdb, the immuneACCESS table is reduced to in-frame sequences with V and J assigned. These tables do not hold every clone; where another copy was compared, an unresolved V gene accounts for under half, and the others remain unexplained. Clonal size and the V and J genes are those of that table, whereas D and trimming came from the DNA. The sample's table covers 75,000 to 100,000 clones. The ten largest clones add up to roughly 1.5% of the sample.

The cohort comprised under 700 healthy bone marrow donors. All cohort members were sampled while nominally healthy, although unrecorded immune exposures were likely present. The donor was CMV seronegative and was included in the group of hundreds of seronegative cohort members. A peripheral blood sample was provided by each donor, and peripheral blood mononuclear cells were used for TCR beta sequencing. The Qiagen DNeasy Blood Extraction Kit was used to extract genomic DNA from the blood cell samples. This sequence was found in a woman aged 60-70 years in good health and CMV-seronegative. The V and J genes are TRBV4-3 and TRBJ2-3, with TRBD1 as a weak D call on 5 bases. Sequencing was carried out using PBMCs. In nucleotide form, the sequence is TGCGCCAGCAGCCAAGAAGGGGGCACAGATACGCAGTATTTT. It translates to CASSQEGGTDTQYF.